The TCR beta chain described here comes from a study of T cells in Graves' hyperthyroidism and ophthalmopathy. The study, taken as a whole, reports: Model output signaled ophthalmopathy a median approximately 6.2 months ahead of onset.

In this sample, this clonotype turned up once. As yet, its antigen is unknown. With 5 bases clipped from V and 0 bases from J, the junction kept 16 bases outside the gene matches. CDR3 length: 18 amino acids. CDR1 PRHDT and CDR2 FYEKMQ come from the germline V gene (reference sequence). Amplification of TCR beta CDR3 regions was performed using RNA transcripts as template. The study used the HTBI primer set for a first-round RT-PCR of the TCR CDR3. TCRdb re-called the multiplex PCR reads with MiXCR, one entry per CDR3 protein. The sample lists around 600,000 distinct CDR3 sequences; 40% to 55% were seen once.

This chain uses TRBV13 with TRBJ2-7; TRBD2 matches at 7 bases. Sequenced sample: peripheral blood or thyroid tissue (not recorded which). This receptor was identified in an adult man with Graves' disease, either hyperthyroidism or ophthalmopathy (not recorded which). CDR3 sequence (DNA): TGTGCCAGCAGCCACGGTTTATCAAGCGGGATGAGCTCCTACGAGCAGTACTTC. Translating gives CASSHGLSSGMSSYEQYF.